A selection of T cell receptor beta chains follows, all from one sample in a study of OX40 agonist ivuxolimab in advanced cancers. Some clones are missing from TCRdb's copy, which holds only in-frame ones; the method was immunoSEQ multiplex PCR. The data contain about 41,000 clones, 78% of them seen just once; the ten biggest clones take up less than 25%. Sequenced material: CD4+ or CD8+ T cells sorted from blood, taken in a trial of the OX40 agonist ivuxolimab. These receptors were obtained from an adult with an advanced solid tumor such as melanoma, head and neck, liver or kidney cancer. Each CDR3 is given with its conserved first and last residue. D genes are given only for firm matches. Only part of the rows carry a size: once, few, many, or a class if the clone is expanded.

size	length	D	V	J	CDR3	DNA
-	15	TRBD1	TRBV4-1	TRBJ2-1	CASSETGNTNNEQFF	TGCGCCAGCAGCGAGACAGGGAATACCAACAATGAGCAGTTCTTC
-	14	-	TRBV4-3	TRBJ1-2	CASSQDHGGYGYTF	TGCGCCAGCAGCCAAGATCATGGGGGCTATGGCTACACCTTC
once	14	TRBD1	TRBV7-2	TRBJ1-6	CATPDQGDNSPLHF	TGTGCCACCCCGGACCAGGGGGATAATTCACCCCTCCACTTT
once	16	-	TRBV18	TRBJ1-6	CASSLWERSVNSPLHF	TGTGCCAGCTCACTCTGGGAAAGGTCCGTGAATTCACCCCTCCACTTT
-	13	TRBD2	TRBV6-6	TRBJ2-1	CASKAGGDNEQFF	TGTGCCAGCAAGGCGGGGGGGGACAATGAGCAGTTCTTC
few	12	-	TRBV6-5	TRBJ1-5	CASSKPNQPQHF	TGTGCCAGCAGTAAGCCAAATCAGCCCCAGCATTTT
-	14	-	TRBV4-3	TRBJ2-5	CASSQELYQETQYF	TGCGCCAGCAGCCAAGAATTGTACCAAGAGACCCAGTACTTC
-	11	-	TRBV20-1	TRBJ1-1	CSGSSYTEAFF	TGCAGTGGCAGCTCATACACTGAAGCTTTCTTT
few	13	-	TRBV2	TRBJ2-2	CASRTTNTGELFF	TGTGCCAGCAGAACTACGAACACCGGGGAGCTGTTTTTT
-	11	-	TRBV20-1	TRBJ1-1	CSASLANEAFF	TGCAGTGCTAGTTTGGCAAACGAAGCTTTCTTT
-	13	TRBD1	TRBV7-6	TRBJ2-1	CASSRQGNNEQFF	TGTGCCAGCAGCCGACAGGGGAACAATGAGCAGTTCTTC
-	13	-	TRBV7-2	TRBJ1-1	CASSLDKLTEAFF	TGTGCCAGCAGCTTAGACAAGCTCACTGAAGCTTTCTTT
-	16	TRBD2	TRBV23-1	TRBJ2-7	CASSQRTSGTSYEQYF	TGCGCCAGCAGTCAAAGGACTAGCGGAACCTCCTACGAGCAGTACTTC
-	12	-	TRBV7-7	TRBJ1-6	CASSTSGPPLHF	TGTGCTAGCAGCACATCCGGGCCCCCCCTCCACTTT
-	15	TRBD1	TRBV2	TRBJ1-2	CASSEGTGDYYGYTF	TGTGCCAGCAGTGAGGGGACAGGAGATTACTATGGCTACACCTTC
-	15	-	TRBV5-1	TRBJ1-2	CASSLAMGGDGGYTF	TGCGCCAGCAGCTTGGCCATGGGAGGAGATGGTGGCTACACCTTC
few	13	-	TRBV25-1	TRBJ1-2	CASSEVILGGYTF	TGTGCCAGCAGTGAAGTGATCCTGGGTGGCTACACCTTC
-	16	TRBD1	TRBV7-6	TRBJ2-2	CASTLRDSRNTGELFF	TGTGCCAGCACCCTAAGGGACAGCCGGAACACCGGGGAGCTGTTTTTT
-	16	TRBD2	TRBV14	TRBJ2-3	CASSQPGLEKPDTQYF	TGTGCCAGCAGCCAACCGGGACTAGAGAAACCAGATACGCAGTATTTT
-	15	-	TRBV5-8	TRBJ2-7	CASSLAETRDYEQYF	TGTGCCAGCAGCTTGGCCGAGACAAGAGACTACGAGCAGTACTTC
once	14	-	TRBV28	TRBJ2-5	CASSLSPYQETQYF	TGTGCCAGCAGTTTATCGCCCTACCAAGAGACCCAGTACTTC
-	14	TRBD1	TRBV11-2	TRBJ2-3	CASSLDRGTDTQYF	TGTGCCAGCAGCTTGGACAGGGGCACAGATACGCAGTATTTT
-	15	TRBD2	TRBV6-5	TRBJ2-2	CASSPPSSGVGELFF	TGTGCCAGCAGTCCCCCCTCCAGCGGGGTCGGGGAGCTGTTTTTT
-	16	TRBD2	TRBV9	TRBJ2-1	CASSRGTSGSYNEQFF	TGTGCCAGCAGCAGAGGGACTAGCGGGAGTTACAATGAGCAGTTCTTC
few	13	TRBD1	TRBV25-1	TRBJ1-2	CASSGTGNYGYTF	TGTGCCAGCTCCGGGACAGGGAACTATGGCTACACCTTC
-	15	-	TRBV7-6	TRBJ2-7	CASSLAEQETYEQYF	TGTGCCAGCAGCTTAGCCGAGCAGGAGACCTACGAGCAGTACTTC
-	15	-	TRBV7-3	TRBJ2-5	CASSPDRRAQETQYF	TGTGCCAGCAGCCCCGACAGGAGGGCGCAAGAGACCCAGTACTTC
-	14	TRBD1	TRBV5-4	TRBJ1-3	CASSHGDRGNTIYF	TGTGCCAGCAGCCATGGGGACAGGGGGAACACCATATATTTT
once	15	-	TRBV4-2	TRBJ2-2	CASSQDWGNTGELFF	TGTGCCAGCAGCCAAGATTGGGGGAACACCGGGGAGCTGTTTTTT
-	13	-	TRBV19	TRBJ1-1	CASSIGSAPEAFF	TGTGCCAGTAGTATAGGGTCTGCGCCTGAAGCTTTCTTT
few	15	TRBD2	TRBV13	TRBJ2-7	CASSLVASGVYEQYF	TGTGCCAGCAGCTTAGTCGCTAGCGGGGTCTACGAGCAGTACTTC
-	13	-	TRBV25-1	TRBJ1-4	CASRGTPGEKLFF	TGTGCCAGCAGAGGGACCCCGGGAGAAAAACTGTTTTTT
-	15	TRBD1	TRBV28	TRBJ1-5	CASFAGGQHNQPQHF	TGTGCCAGCTTTGCCGGGGGACAGCACAATCAGCCCCAGCATTTT
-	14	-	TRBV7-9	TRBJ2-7	CASSLPRFNYEQYF	TGTGCCAGCAGCTTGCCCCGATTCAACTACGAGCAGTACTTC
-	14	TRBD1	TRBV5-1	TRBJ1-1	CASSFEQGATEAFF	TGCGCCAGCAGCTTTGAACAGGGGGCCACTGAAGCTTTCTTT
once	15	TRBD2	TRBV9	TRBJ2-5	CASSPRLAGLETQYF	TGTGCCAGCAGCCCTCGACTAGCGGGGCTGGAGACCCAGTACTTC
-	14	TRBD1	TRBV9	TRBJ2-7	CASSAQTGSDEQYF	TGTGCCAGCAGCGCACAGACAGGGAGCGACGAGCAGTACTTC
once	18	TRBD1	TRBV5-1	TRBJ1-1	CASSLNPQGPAQKVEAFF	TGCGCCAGCAGCTTGAACCCACAGGGGCCGGCCCAGAAGGTCGAAGCTTTCTTT
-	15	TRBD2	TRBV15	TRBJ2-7	CATSSPSGSPYEQYF	TGTGCCACCAGCAGTCCCAGCGGGAGCCCGTACGAGCAGTACTTC
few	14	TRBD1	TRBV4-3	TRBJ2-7	CASSQDGTDYEQYF	TGCGCCAGCAGCCAAGATGGGACAGACTACGAGCAGTACTTC
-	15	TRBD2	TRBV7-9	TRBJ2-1	CASSLGRGALNEQFF	TGTGCCAGCAGCTTGGGGCGGGGGGCGTTGAATGAGCAGTTCTTC
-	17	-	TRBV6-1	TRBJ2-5	CASSGDSRDTEQETQYF	TGTGCCAGCAGTGGAGACTCCCGGGACACAGAACAAGAGACCCAGTACTTC
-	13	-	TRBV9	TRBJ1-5	CASSPTPNQPQHF	TGTGCCAGCAGCCCGACCCCCAATCAGCCCCAGCATTTT
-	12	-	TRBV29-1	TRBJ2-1	CSVARGTEEQFF	TGCAGCGTTGCCAGGGGTACCGAGGAGCAGTTCTTC
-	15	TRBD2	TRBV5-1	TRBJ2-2	CASSYTSGSTGELFF	TGCGCCAGCAGCTACACTAGCGGGAGTACCGGGGAGCTGTTTTTT
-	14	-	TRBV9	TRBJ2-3	CASSPPSSEDTQYF	TGTGCCAGCAGCCCACCGTCCTCAGAAGATACGCAGTATTTT
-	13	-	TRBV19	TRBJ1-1	CASSPGTYTEAFF	TGTGCCAGTAGCCCCGGGACATACACTGAAGCTTTCTTT
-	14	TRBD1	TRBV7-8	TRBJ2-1	CASSTGTGTNEQFF	TGTGCCAGCAGCACCGGGACAGGGACCAATGAGCAGTTCTTC
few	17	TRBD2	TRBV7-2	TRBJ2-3	CASSLAVLAGATDTQYF	TGTGCCAGCAGCTTAGCGGTGTTAGCGGGAGCGACAGATACGCAGTATTTT
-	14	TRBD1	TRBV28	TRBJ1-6	CASSPGQGGSPLHF	TGTGCCAGCAGCCCGGGACAGGGAGGTTCACCCCTCCACTTT
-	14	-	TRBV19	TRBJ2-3	CASSTGLNTDTQYF	TGTGCCAGTAGCACAGGGCTAAACACAGATACGCAGTATTTT
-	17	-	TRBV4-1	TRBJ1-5	CASSQEGSGQSPQPQHF	TGCGCCAGCAGCCAAGAAGGGTCAGGACAGTCGCCCCAGCCCCAGCATTTT
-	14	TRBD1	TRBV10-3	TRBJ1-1	CAISNRGGNTEAFF	TGTGCCATCAGCAACAGGGGCGGGAACACTGAAGCTTTCTTT
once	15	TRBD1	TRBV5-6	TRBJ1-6	CASSLGQGANSPLHF	TGTGCCAGCAGCTTGGGACAGGGGGCCAATTCACCCCTCCACTTT